What follows describes a single T cell receptor beta chain. Its antigen is as yet unknown. Clones were sequenced by immunoSEQ multiplex PCR, and TCRdb holds only the in-frame ones, with some missing. The repertoire holds about 100,000 clones, with about nine tenths as singletons. The CDR3 covers 13 residues. V was cut by 1 base and J by 4 bases, with 8 bases left in between. Germline CDR1 reads KGHSH; CDR2 reads LQKENI. The sample is drawn from a study of siplizumab effects on memory and regulatory T cells. Study-wide findings and caveats: Naive or memory phenotype assignment was not possible for roughly 75-95% of proliferating CD4+ or CD8+ clones.

The specimen sequenced was non-Treg CD4+ T cells sorted from blood. V is TRBV18 and J is TRBJ2-7; either TRBD1 or TRBD2 may fit D (6 bases each). The source is a human donor in good health. The DNA of the CDR3 is TGTGCCAGCTCACCACGGAGGGGGTACGAGCAGTACTTC. Translating it yields CASSPRRGYEQYF.